This T cell receptor beta chain came from a study of T cell responses to AZD1222 COVID-19 vaccine. The table came from immunoSEQ multiplex PCR; TCRdb's copy has only in-frame clones and leaves some out. The sample includes 100,000 to 120,000 clones, about four fifths of them seen just once. The receptor was derived from an adult in good health. The sample here was peripheral blood, taken on day 0 of AZD1222 vaccination.

CDR3: CASDPRGMNTEAFF. The CDR3, as DNA: TGTGCCAGCGATCCAAGGGGCATGAACACTGAAGCTTTCTTT. This sequence joins TRBV2 and TRBJ1-1; D might be TRBD1 (5 bases). The CDR3 totals 14 residues. Germline CDR1 SNHLY, CDR2 FYNNEI. Trimming shortened V by 8 bases and J by 0 bases, and 13 bases separated the two germline ends.